A selection of T cell receptor beta chains follows, all from one sample in a study of blood T cell repertoires in COVID-19. Using immunoSEQ multiplex PCR, the repertoire was profiled, and TCRdb retains in-frame clones only, with some absent. Counted here are about 140,000 clones, 84% occurring once; the ten biggest clones make up nearly 3.5%. Input material: PBMCs or T cells enriched from blood (not recorded which). The receptors here all came from a woman aged 45-60 years with acute COVID-19. The CDR3 runs from the conserved cysteine through the conserved F or W. Each record gives: CDR3 DNA, CDR3 protein, V gene, J gene, clone size, D gene. The D gene is left open where the match is weak. A clone size is listed for some rows: how often the clone was seen (once, few, many), or a class if it is expanded.

cdr3_nt: TGCGCCAGCAGCCAAACAACGGGAGGCGCCCGTAATGAAAAACTGTTTTTT
cdr3_aa: CASSQTTGGARNEKLFF
v_call: TRBV4-3
j_call: TRBJ1-4
clone_size: -
d_call: -

cdr3_nt: TGCGCCAGCAGCCAAGATTTCCGGGACCGAATAAGGAGGGGCACCGGGGAGCTGTTTTTT
cdr3_aa: CASSQDFRDRIRRGTGELFF
v_call: TRBV4-1
j_call: TRBJ2-2
clone_size: -
d_call: -

cdr3_nt: TGTGCCAGCAGCAGCGTCCGAAGCAACTATGGCTACACCTTC
cdr3_aa: CASSSVRSNYGYTF
v_call: TRBV7-8
j_call: TRBJ1-2
clone_size: -
d_call: -

cdr3_nt: TGTGCCAGCAGCCAAGAGGATGGGACTAGCGGGATAATAACCTACGAGCAGTACTTC
cdr3_aa: CASSQEDGTSGIITYEQYF
v_call: TRBV4-2
j_call: TRBJ2-7
clone_size: once
d_call: TRBD2

cdr3_nt: TGCGCCAGCAGCCAGGGGGCTACGTACCAAGAGACCCAGTACTTC
cdr3_aa: CASSQGATYQETQYF
v_call: TRBV5-1
j_call: TRBJ2-5
clone_size: -
d_call: TRBD1

cdr3_nt: TGTGCCAGTAGCTACAGAACGACAGGGTACGAGCAGTACTTC
cdr3_aa: CASSYRTTGYEQYF
v_call: TRBV19
j_call: TRBJ2-7
clone_size: -
d_call: TRBD1

cdr3_nt: TGTGCCACCCAGGACAGCTCTGGAAACACCATATATTTT
cdr3_aa: CATQDSSGNTIYF
v_call: TRBV18
j_call: TRBJ1-3
clone_size: -
d_call: -

cdr3_nt: TGTGCCACCCGACTAGCGGGAAACACCGGGGAGCTGTTTTTT
cdr3_aa: CATRLAGNTGELFF
v_call: TRBV7-3
j_call: TRBJ2-2
clone_size: -
d_call: TRBD2

cdr3_nt: TGTGCCAGCAGCTTATTGGGCCTTGGAACGGACAGGGGGGATACTGAAGCTTTCTTT
cdr3_aa: CASSLLGLGTDRGDTEAFF
v_call: TRBV11-2
j_call: TRBJ1-1
clone_size: -
d_call: TRBD1

cdr3_nt: TGTGCCAGCAGTGAAGTGGGGGGGGCAGATACGCAGTATTTT
cdr3_aa: CASSEVGGADTQYF
v_call: TRBV2
j_call: TRBJ2-3
clone_size: -
d_call: TRBD2

cdr3_nt: TGTGCCAGCAGTGTCCCAGGGACCGGGGAGCTGTTTTTT
cdr3_aa: CASSVPGTGELFF
v_call: TRBV28
j_call: TRBJ2-2
clone_size: once
d_call: -

cdr3_nt: TGTGCCAGCAGTCCCAGGACTAGCACAGACACAGATACGCAGTATTTT
cdr3_aa: CASSPRTSTDTDTQYF
v_call: TRBV7-2
j_call: TRBJ2-3
clone_size: -
d_call: TRBD2

cdr3_nt: TGTGCCAGCAGCCTAACGGGGACAGCCTCCTACGAGCAGTACTTC
cdr3_aa: CASSLTGTASYEQYF
v_call: TRBV7-9
j_call: TRBJ2-7
clone_size: medium-sized
d_call: TRBD1

cdr3_nt: TGTGCCAGCAGCCCCAAGCGGGACCCCTACGAGCAGTACTTC
cdr3_aa: CASSPKRDPYEQYF
v_call: TRBV5-4
j_call: TRBJ2-7
clone_size: once
d_call: TRBD2

cdr3_nt: TGTGCCAGCAGTTTAGCGACTAATGAAAAACTGTTTTTT
cdr3_aa: CASSLATNEKLFF
v_call: TRBV28
j_call: TRBJ1-4
clone_size: -
d_call: -

cdr3_nt: TGTGCCTGGAGTTATACTAGCCGTGAGCAGTTCTTC
cdr3_aa: CAWSYTSREQFF
v_call: TRBV30
j_call: TRBJ2-1
clone_size: -
d_call: -

cdr3_nt: TGTGCCAGCCAGGGAGCGGGAGGCACAGATACGCAGTATTTT
cdr3_aa: CASQGAGGTDTQYF
v_call: TRBV7-9
j_call: TRBJ2-3
clone_size: -
d_call: TRBD2

cdr3_nt: TGTGCCAGCAGGGCCGGGACAGGGGGTGCCTATGGCTACACCTTC
cdr3_aa: CASRAGTGGAYGYTF
v_call: TRBV27
j_call: TRBJ1-2
clone_size: -
d_call: TRBD1

cdr3_nt: TGTGCCAGCACTTCAGGGTTCTATGGCTACACCTTC
cdr3_aa: CASTSGFYGYTF
v_call: TRBV28
j_call: TRBJ1-2
clone_size: -
d_call: -

cdr3_nt: TGCGCCAGCAGGGCGGAGGGGGCTTTGGACGAGCAGTACTTC
cdr3_aa: CASRAEGALDEQYF
v_call: TRBV5-1
j_call: TRBJ2-7
clone_size: -
d_call: -

cdr3_nt: TGTGCCAGCAGCTTCACCTCCGGGACAGGGGATGAGCAGTTCTTC
cdr3_aa: CASSFTSGTGDEQFF
v_call: TRBV11-3
j_call: TRBJ2-1
clone_size: -
d_call: TRBD1

cdr3_nt: TGTGCCAGCAGCCGTGCGGGAGGTCGGTACAATGAGCAGTTCTTC
cdr3_aa: CASSRAGGRYNEQFF
v_call: TRBV3-1/TRBV3-2
j_call: TRBJ2-1
clone_size: -
d_call: TRBD2

cdr3_nt: TGTGCCAGCAGCTTAGGGCGAAGTCAGGGGTTAAACTATGGCTACACCTTC
cdr3_aa: CASSLGRSQGLNYGYTF
v_call: TRBV13
j_call: TRBJ1-2
clone_size: -
d_call: -

cdr3_nt: TGTGCCAGCAGCCCTGGTCCGGGTTACGAGCAGTACTTC
cdr3_aa: CASSPGPGYEQYF
v_call: TRBV7-2
j_call: TRBJ2-7
clone_size: few
d_call: -

cdr3_nt: TGTGCCAGCAGGGGTGACTTTACCCAGTACTTC
cdr3_aa: CASRGDFTQYF
v_call: TRBV2
j_call: TRBJ2-5
clone_size: few
d_call: -

cdr3_nt: TGTGCCAGCAGCCCGGGACAGGGGAATCGTGCGGTTGAAAAACTGTTTTTT
cdr3_aa: CASSPGQGNRAVEKLFF
v_call: TRBV3-1/TRBV3-2
j_call: TRBJ1-4
clone_size: -
d_call: TRBD1

cdr3_nt: TGCGCCAGCAGCTTGGGAGACAGGTGGAACACTGAAGCTTTCTTT
cdr3_aa: CASSLGDRWNTEAFF
v_call: TRBV5-1
j_call: TRBJ1-1
clone_size: once
d_call: -

cdr3_nt: TGTGCCAGCAGCTTAACGGGGACAGGACCCTACAATGAGCAGTTCTTC
cdr3_aa: CASSLTGTGPYNEQFF
v_call: TRBV7-9
j_call: TRBJ2-1
clone_size: -
d_call: TRBD1

cdr3_nt: TGTGCCAGCAGCTTACTTACCACAGATACGCAGTATTTT
cdr3_aa: CASSLLTTDTQYF
v_call: TRBV5-8
j_call: TRBJ2-3
clone_size: -
d_call: -

cdr3_nt: TGTGCCAGCAGTGAGGAACAGCACTACGAGCAGTACTTC
cdr3_aa: CASSEEQHYEQYF
v_call: TRBV2
j_call: TRBJ2-7
clone_size: few
d_call: -

cdr3_nt: TGTGCCAGCAGCCAATCGGCGGGGGTTAGCAATCAGCCCCAGCATTTT
cdr3_aa: CASSQSAGVSNQPQHF
v_call: TRBV16
j_call: TRBJ1-5
clone_size: -
d_call: -

cdr3_nt: TGTGCCTGGAGGACGCAGGACAGCTCTGGAAACACCATATATTTT
cdr3_aa: CAWRTQDSSGNTIYF
v_call: TRBV30
j_call: TRBJ1-3
clone_size: -
d_call: -

cdr3_nt: TGTGCCTGGAGTGAGGGAGGGGCAGAGACCCAGTACTTC
cdr3_aa: CAWSEGGAETQYF
v_call: TRBV30
j_call: TRBJ2-5
clone_size: -
d_call: TRBD2

cdr3_nt: TGTGCCAGCAGCCCCAGGGGAGCCAAAAACATTCAGTACTTC
cdr3_aa: CASSPRGAKNIQYF
v_call: TRBV7-6
j_call: TRBJ2-4
clone_size: -
d_call: -

cdr3_nt: TGTGCCAGCAGCTCAGGGGGCGGTGGCTACACCTTC
cdr3_aa: CASSSGGGGYTF
v_call: TRBV5-4
j_call: TRBJ1-2
clone_size: few
d_call: TRBD1

cdr3_nt: TGCGCCAGCAGTGAGTCCAGGACAGGGGTATACAATGAGCAGTTCTTC
cdr3_aa: CASSESRTGVYNEQFF
v_call: TRBV10-1
j_call: TRBJ2-1
clone_size: -
d_call: TRBD1

cdr3_nt: TGTGCCAGCAGCCAAGATGTAGCCCGGGGGGGGACCCAGTACTTC
cdr3_aa: CASSQDVARGGTQYF
v_call: TRBV4-2
j_call: TRBJ2-5
clone_size: -
d_call: TRBD2

cdr3_nt: TGTGCCAGCAGTTTTCAGAATACGTGGAATGAGCAGTTCTTC
cdr3_aa: CASSFQNTWNEQFF
v_call: TRBV27
j_call: TRBJ2-1
clone_size: -
d_call: -

cdr3_nt: TGTGCCACCAGTGACCCCAGGGGGCGTGGCAATGAGCAGTTCTTC
cdr3_aa: CATSDPRGRGNEQFF
v_call: TRBV24-1
j_call: TRBJ2-1
clone_size: few
d_call: TRBD1

cdr3_nt: TGCGCCTGCCGGCGGGAGTTCTACAATGAGCAGTTCTTC
cdr3_aa: CACRREFYNEQFF
v_call: TRBV5-1
j_call: TRBJ2-1
clone_size: -
d_call: TRBD2

cdr3_nt: TGTGCCAGCAGTTACTCGATAGGCGGGACCTATGGCTACACCTTC
cdr3_aa: CASSYSIGGTYGYTF
v_call: TRBV6-2/TRBV6-3
j_call: TRBJ1-2
clone_size: -
d_call: -

cdr3_nt: TGTGCCAGCAGCTCGGGAGGGTGGGCCTCCGAGCAGTACTTC
cdr3_aa: CASSSGGWASEQYF
v_call: TRBV7-9
j_call: TRBJ2-7
clone_size: once
d_call: TRBD2

cdr3_nt: TGTGCCAGCAGCTTAGTTCTTGGTCTAGCGGGGGTATACGAGCAGTACTTC
cdr3_aa: CASSLVLGLAGVYEQYF
v_call: TRBV11-2
j_call: TRBJ2-7
clone_size: -
d_call: TRBD2

cdr3_nt: TGTGCCAGTAGTTTGAGGTCTAGCGGGAATGAGCAGTTCTTC
cdr3_aa: CASSLRSSGNEQFF
v_call: TRBV19
j_call: TRBJ2-1
clone_size: -
d_call: TRBD2

cdr3_nt: TGCGCCAGCAGCTTGGAGACAGGGACTAGCGCAGATACGCAGTATTTT
cdr3_aa: CASSLETGTSADTQYF
v_call: TRBV5-1
j_call: TRBJ2-3
clone_size: -
d_call: TRBD2

cdr3_nt: TGTGCCAGCAGCTTAAACATACAAGAGACCCAGTACTTC
cdr3_aa: CASSLNIQETQYF
v_call: TRBV7-6
j_call: TRBJ2-5
clone_size: few
d_call: -

cdr3_nt: TGTGCCAGCAGTGAATCCAGGGGGAGCACTGAAGCTTTCTTT
cdr3_aa: CASSESRGSTEAFF
v_call: TRBV25-1
j_call: TRBJ1-1
clone_size: few
d_call: TRBD1

cdr3_nt: TGTGCCAGTAGTACAGGGTTGGAGTTCACAGATACGCAGTATTTT
cdr3_aa: CASSTGLEFTDTQYF
v_call: TRBV19
j_call: TRBJ2-3
clone_size: -
d_call: -

cdr3_nt: TGTGCCAGCAGCGTATCTCTTATCTACAATGAGCAGTTCTTC
cdr3_aa: CASSVSLIYNEQFF
v_call: TRBV9
j_call: TRBJ2-1
clone_size: -
d_call: -

cdr3_nt: TGTGCCAGCAGTTCCCCAGGGGAGGGCTATGGCTACACCTTC
cdr3_aa: CASSSPGEGYGYTF
v_call: TRBV6-5
j_call: TRBJ1-2
clone_size: -
d_call: -

cdr3_nt: TGTGCCAGCAGCTCCGACAGCTCAAGGCGGGAGACCCAGTACTTC
cdr3_aa: CASSSDSSRRETQYF
v_call: TRBV7-2
j_call: TRBJ2-5
clone_size: -
d_call: -

cdr3_nt: TGCGCCAGCAGCTCCACAGGGGTGAGGGGAGAGACCCAGTACTTC
cdr3_aa: CASSSTGVRGETQYF
v_call: TRBV5-1
j_call: TRBJ2-5
clone_size: -
d_call: TRBD1

cdr3_nt: TGTGCCAGCAGCGGGGGACAGGATCAGCCCCAGCATTTT
cdr3_aa: CASSGGQDQPQHF
v_call: TRBV5-6
j_call: TRBJ1-5
clone_size: -
d_call: TRBD1

cdr3_nt: TGTGCCACCAGCAGAGGGACCTCTAGCGGAGGGACAGATACGCAGTATTTT
cdr3_aa: CATSRGTSSGGTDTQYF
v_call: TRBV15
j_call: TRBJ2-3
clone_size: -
d_call: TRBD2